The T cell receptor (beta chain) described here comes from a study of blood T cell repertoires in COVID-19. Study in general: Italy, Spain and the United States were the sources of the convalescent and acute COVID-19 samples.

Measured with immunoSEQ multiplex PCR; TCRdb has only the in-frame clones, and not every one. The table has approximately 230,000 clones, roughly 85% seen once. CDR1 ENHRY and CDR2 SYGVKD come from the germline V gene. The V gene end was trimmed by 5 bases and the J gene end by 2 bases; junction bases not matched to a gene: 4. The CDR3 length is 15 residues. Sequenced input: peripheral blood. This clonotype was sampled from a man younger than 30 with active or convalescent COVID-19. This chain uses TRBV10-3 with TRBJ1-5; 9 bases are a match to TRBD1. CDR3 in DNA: TGTGCCATCAGTAGGACAGGGGAAGGCAATCAGCCCCAGCATTTT. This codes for CAISRTGEGNQPQHF.